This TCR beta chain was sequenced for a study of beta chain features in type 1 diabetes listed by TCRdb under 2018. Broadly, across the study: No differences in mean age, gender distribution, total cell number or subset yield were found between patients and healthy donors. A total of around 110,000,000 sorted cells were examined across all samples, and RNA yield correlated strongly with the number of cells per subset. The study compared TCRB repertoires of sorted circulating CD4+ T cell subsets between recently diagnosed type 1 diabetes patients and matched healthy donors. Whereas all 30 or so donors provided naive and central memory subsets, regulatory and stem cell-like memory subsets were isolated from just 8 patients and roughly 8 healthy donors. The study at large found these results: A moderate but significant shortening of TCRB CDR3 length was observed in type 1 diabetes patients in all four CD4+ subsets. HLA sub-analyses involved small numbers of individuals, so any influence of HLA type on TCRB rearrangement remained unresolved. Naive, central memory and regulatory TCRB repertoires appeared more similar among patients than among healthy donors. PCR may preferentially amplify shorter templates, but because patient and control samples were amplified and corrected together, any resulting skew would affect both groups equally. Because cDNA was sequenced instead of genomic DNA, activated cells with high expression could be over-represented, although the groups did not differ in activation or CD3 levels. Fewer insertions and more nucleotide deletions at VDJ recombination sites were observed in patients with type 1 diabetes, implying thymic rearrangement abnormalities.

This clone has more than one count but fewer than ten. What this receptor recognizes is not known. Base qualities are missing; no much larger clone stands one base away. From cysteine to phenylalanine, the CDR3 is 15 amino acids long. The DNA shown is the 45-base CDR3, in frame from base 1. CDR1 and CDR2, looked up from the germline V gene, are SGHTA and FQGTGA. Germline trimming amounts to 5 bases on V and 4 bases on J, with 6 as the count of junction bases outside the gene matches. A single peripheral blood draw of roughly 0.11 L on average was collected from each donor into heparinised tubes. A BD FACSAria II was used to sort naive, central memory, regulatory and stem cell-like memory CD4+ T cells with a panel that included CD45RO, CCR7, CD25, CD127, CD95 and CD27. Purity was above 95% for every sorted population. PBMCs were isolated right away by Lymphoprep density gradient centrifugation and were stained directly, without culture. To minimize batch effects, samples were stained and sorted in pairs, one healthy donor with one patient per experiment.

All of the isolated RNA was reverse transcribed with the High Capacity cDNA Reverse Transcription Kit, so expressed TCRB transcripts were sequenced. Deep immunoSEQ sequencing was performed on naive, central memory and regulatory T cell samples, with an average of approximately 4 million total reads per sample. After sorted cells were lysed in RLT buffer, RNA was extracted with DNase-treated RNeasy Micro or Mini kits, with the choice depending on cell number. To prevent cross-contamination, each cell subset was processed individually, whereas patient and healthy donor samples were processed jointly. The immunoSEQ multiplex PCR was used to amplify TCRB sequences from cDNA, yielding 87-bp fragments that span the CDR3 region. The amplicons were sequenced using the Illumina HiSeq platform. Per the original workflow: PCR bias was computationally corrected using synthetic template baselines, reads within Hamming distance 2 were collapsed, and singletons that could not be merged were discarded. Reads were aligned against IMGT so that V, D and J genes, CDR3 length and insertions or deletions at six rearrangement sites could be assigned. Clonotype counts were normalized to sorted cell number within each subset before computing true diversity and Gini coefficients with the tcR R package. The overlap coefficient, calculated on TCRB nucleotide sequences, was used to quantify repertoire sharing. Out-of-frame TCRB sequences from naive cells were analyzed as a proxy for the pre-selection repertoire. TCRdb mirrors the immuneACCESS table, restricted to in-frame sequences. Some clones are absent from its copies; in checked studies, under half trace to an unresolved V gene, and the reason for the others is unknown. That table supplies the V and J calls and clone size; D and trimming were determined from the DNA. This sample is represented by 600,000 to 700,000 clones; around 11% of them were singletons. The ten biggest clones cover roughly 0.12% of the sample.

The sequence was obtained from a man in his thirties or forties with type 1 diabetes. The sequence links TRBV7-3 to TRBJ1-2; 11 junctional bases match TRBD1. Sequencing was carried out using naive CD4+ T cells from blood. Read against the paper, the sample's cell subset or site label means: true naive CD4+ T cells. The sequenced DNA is TGTGCCAGCAGCCCTGGGACAGGGGGAAGCTATGGCTACACCTTC. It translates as CASSPGTGGSYGYTF.